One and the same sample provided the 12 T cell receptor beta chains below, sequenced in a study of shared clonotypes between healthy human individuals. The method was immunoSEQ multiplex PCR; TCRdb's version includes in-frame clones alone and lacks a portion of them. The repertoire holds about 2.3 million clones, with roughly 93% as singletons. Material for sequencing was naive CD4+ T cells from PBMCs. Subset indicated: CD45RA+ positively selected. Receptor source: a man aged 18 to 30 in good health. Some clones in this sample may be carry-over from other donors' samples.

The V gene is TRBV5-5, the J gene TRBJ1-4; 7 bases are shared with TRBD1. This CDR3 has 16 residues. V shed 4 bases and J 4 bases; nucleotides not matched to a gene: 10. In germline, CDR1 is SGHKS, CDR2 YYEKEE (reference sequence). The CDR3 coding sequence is TGTGCCAGCAGCCTATACGTACAGGGGATTAATGAAAAACTGTTTTTT. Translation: CASSLYVQGINEKLFF.

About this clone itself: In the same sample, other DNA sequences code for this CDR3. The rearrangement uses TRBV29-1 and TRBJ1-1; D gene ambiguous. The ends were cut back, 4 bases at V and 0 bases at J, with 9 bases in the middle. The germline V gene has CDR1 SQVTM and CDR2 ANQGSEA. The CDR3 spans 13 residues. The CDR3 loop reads CSVGRLLNTEAFF. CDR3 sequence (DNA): TGCAGCGTTGGGAGGTTATTGAACACTGAAGCTTTCTTT.

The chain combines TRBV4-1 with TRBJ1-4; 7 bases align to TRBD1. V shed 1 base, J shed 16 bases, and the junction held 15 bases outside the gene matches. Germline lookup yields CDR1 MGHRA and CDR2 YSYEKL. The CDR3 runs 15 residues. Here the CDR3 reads CASSQAGGRMAVRFF. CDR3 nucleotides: TGCGCCAGCAGCCAAGCAGGGGGGCGCATGGCGGTACGGTTTTTT.

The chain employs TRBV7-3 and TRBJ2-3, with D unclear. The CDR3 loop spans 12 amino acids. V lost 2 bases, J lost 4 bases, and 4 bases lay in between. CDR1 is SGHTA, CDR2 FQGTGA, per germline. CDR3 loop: CASSLAADTQYF. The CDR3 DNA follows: TGTGCCAGCAGCTTAGCCGCAGATACGCAGTATTTT.

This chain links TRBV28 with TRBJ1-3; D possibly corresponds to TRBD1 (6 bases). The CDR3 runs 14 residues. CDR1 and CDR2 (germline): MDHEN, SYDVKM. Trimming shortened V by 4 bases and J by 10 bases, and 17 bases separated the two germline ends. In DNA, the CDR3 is TGTGCCAGCAGTTACCTCAGGGGCCAGGGGACCATATATTTT. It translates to CASSYLRGQGTIYF.

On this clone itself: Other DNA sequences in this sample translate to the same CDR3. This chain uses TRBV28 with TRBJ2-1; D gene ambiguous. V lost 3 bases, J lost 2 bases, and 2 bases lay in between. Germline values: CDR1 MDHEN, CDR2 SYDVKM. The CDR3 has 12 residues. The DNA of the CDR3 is TGTGCCAGCAGTTTTGCCTACAATGAGCAGTTCTTC. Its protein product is CASSFAYNEQFF.

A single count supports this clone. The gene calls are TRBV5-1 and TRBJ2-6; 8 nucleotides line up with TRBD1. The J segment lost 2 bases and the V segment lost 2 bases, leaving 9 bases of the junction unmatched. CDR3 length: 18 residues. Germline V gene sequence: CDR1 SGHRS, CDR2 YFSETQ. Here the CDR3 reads CASSLFRGREAGANVLTF. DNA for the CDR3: TGCGCCAGCAGCTTATTCAGGGGGCGCGAGGCTGGGGCCAACGTCCTGACTTTC.

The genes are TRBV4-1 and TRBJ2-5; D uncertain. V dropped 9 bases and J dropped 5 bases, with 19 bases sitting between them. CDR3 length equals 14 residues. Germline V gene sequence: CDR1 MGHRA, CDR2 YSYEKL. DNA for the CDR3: TGCGCCAGTGCGAGCCCGGGTTTCGGGGAGACCCAGTACTTC. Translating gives CASASPGFGETQYF.

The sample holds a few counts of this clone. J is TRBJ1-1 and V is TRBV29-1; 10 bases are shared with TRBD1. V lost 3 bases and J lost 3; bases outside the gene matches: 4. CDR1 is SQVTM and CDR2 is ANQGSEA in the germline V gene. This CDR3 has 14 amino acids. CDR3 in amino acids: CSVDSGTGDTEAFF. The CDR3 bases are TGCAGCGTTGATTCGGGGACAGGGGACACTGAAGCTTTCTTT.

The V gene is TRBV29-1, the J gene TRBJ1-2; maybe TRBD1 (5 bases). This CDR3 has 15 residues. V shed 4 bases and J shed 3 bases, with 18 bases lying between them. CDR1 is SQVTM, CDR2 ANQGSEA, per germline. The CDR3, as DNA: TGCAGCGTTGGAGCTCGTGGCGGGGGGGACTATGGCTACACCTTC. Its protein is CSVGARGGGDYGYTF.

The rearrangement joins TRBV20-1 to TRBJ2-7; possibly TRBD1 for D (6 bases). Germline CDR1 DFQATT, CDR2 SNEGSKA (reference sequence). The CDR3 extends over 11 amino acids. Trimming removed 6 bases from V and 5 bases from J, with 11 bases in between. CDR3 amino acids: CSASQGHEQYF. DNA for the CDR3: TGCAGTGCCTCACAGGGCCACGAGCAGTACTTC.

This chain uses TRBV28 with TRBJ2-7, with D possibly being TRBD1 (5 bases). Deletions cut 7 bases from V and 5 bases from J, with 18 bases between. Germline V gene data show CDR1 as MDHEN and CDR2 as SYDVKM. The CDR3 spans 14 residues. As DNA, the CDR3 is TGTGCCAGCACCACGTACCTAGGGGCCAACGAGCAGTACTTC. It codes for CASTTYLGANEQYF.